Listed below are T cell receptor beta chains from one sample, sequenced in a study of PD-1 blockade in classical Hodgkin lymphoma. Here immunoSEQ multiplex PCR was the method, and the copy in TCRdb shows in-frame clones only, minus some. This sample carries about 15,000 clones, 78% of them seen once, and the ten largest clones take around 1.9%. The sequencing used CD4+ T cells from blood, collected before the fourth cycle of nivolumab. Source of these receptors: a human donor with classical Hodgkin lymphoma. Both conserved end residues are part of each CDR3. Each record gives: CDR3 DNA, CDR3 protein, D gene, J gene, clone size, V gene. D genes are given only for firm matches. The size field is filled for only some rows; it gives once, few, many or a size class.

TGCGCCAGCAGCTCAGGACCGGGGCCTCCCTCCTTT,CASSSGPGPPSF,NA,TRBJ1-1,NA,TRBV5-1
TGTGCCTGGAGGAACGTCGCAGAGATATGGACAGGGGCTTTCTTT,CAWRNVAEIWTGAFF,TRBD1,TRBJ1-1,NA,TRBV30
TGTGCCAGCAGTGAAATCGCGGGGGCCTACGAGCAGTACTTC,CASSEIAGAYEQYF,TRBD2,TRBJ2-7,few,TRBV6-1
TGTGCCAGCAGTGAACCCTCAACAGGGCTAGGCTACACCTTC,CASSEPSTGLGYTF,NA,TRBJ1-2,NA,TRBV6-1
TGCGCCAGCAGCTTCTCAACCGGGACTAATCTTGGCGAGCAGTACTTC,CASSFSTGTNLGEQYF,TRBD2,TRBJ2-7,NA,TRBV5-1
TGTGCCAGCCGAAGTGCCGGGGGGGGTGAGCAGTTCTTC,CASRSAGGGEQFF,TRBD2,TRBJ2-1,NA,TRBV11-3
TGCGCCAGCAGTCTCCGGGACAGGGCTGAGGAGACCCAGTACTTC,CASSLRDRAEETQYF,TRBD1,TRBJ2-5,NA,TRBV5-1
TGTGCCAGCAGCCCCGGAGGGACCTTCAGGAACGAGCAGTACTTC,CASSPGGTFRNEQYF,NA,TRBJ2-7,NA,TRBV7-9
TGTGCCAGCAGCTTAGTTGGGGCGGGAGCCCCCGGGGAGCTGTTTTTT,CASSLVGAGAPGELFF,TRBD2,TRBJ2-2,NA,TRBV11-2
TGTGCCAGCAGACCAGCAGGGAACTATGGCTACACCTTC,CASRPAGNYGYTF,NA,TRBJ1-2,NA,TRBV6-1
TGTGCCAGCTCACTTCGCCCCGCAGGCCTCGGGGAGACCCAGTACTTC,CASSLRPAGLGETQYF,NA,TRBJ2-5,NA,TRBV18
TGTGCCATCAGTGACCCCTCTGGAAACACCATATATTTT,CAISDPSGNTIYF,NA,TRBJ1-3,NA,TRBV10-3
TGTGCCAGAAGCTTGGTGGGGGAGCTGTTTTTT,CARSLVGELFF,NA,TRBJ2-2,NA,TRBV5-3
TGTGCCAGCAGAACTAGCGGGAGTTACGAGCAGTACTTC,CASRTSGSYEQYF,TRBD2,TRBJ2-7,NA,TRBV6-6
TGTGCCAGCAGTGAAACTAGCGGTTTAGTCTACAATGAGCAGTTCTTC,CASSETSGLVYNEQFF,TRBD2,TRBJ2-1,once,TRBV6-1
TGTGCCAGCAGTAGAGACGGATCCTACGAGCAGTACTTC,CASSRDGSYEQYF,NA,TRBJ2-7,few,TRBV6-1
TGTGCCAGCAGCCGAGGACGGAACTCTGGAAACACCATATATTTT,CASSRGRNSGNTIYF,NA,TRBJ1-3,NA,TRBV6-5
TGTGCCAGCAGCTTAGCGCCGGGGGTCAGTCAGCCCCAGCATTTT,CASSLAPGVSQPQHF,NA,TRBJ1-5,few,TRBV7-8
TGTGCCAGCAGCCAGACGGTATACGAGCAGTACTTC,CASSQTVYEQYF,NA,TRBJ2-7,few,TRBV7-9
TGTGCCAGTACCGACCGGGCCTCCAATTCCTACAATGAGCAGTTCTTC,CASTDRASNSYNEQFF,NA,TRBJ2-1,NA,TRBV19
TGTGCCAGCCGAAGTGGGCAGGGGGGCAAAGAGACCCAGTACTTC,CASRSGQGGKETQYF,NA,TRBJ2-5,NA,TRBV27
TGTGCCAGCAGTCCCGGACTAGCGGGAGGCCGGGGGACCCAGTACTTC,CASSPGLAGGRGTQYF,TRBD2,TRBJ2-5,NA,TRBV27
TGTGCCAGCAGCTTAGCTCAGGGGAACTATGGCTACACCTTC,CASSLAQGNYGYTF,NA,TRBJ1-2,NA,TRBV7-9
TGTGCCAGCAGCTTCCCGCCCGACAGCTTGACTGGGCAAGAGACCCAGTACTTC,CASSFPPDSLTGQETQYF,NA,TRBJ2-5,NA,TRBV7-6
TGTGCCAGCAGCCAAGATGAGGTCACTCGGAGGGAGCAGTTCTTC,CASSQDEVTRREQFF,NA,TRBJ2-1,once,TRBV14
TGTGCCAGCAGCGTCCTAGCGGAATCCTACAATGAGCAGTTCTTC,CASSVLAESYNEQFF,TRBD2,TRBJ2-1,few,TRBV9
TGTGCCAGCAGCCAAGATTGGGGGCTGCATGGCTACACCTTC,CASSQDWGLHGYTF,NA,TRBJ1-2,few,TRBV14